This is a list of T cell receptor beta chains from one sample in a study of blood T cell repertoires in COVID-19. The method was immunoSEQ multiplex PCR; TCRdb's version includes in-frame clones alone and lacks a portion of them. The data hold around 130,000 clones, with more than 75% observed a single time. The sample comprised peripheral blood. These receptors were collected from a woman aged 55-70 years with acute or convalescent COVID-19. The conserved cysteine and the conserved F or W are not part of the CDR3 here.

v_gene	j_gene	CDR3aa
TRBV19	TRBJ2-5	ASSIGGQRDIQY
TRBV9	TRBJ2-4	ASSVGASPLDIQY
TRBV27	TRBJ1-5	ASSFFPSSNQPQH
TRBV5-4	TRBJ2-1	ASSSRPDNEQF
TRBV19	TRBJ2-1	ASSTLTSGRFNEQF
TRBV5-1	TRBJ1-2	ASSLGRTNYGYT
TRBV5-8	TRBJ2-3	ASSPGLAGLTDTQY
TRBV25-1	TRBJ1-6	ASSEFRTACPLH
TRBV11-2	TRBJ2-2	ASSQTAIGELF
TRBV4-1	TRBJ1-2	ASSQGGTVLNYGYT
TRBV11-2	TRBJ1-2	ASSLAAGRTRDGYT
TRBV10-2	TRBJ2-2	ASGQGNTGELF
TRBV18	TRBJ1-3	ASRRSSSGNTIY
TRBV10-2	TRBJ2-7	ASRVPSDSYEQY
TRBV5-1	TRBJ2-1	ASSGTSGSYNEQF
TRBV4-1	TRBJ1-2	ASSQGLGDRSYGYT
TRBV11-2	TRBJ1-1	ASSPGLRPNTEAF
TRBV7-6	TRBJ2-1	ASSPLGGMGEQF
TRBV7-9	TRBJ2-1	ASSRPTSVSYNEQF
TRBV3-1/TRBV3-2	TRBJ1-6	ASSQRDNSPLH
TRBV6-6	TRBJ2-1	ASSRTSGTSYNEQF
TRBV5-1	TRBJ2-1	ASSLASGAPYNEQF
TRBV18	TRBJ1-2	ASSPSGLYGYT
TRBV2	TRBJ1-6	ASSETAGQSPLH
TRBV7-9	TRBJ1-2	ASSNLDYGYT
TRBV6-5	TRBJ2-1	ASSYSGLADYNEQF
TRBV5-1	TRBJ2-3	ASTIGLAATDTQY